These 5 T cell receptor beta chains were sequenced from one sample in a study of CD8+ T cells in alopecia areata. Extracted from the samples, RNA was reverse transcribed into cDNA to serve as the sequencing template. TCRdb keeps only in-frame clones here, not all; method: immunoSEQ multiplex PCR. The sample yields 110,000 or so clones, 55% to 65% seen once. Sequencing used CD4+ T cells sorted from blood. Receptor source: a human donor in good health.

J is TRBJ2-2 and V is TRBV6-4, with D perhaps matching TRBD2 (5 bases). Trimming stripped 7 bases from V and 6 bases from J, with 15 bases between. CDR1 is MRHNA, CDR2 SNTAGT, per germline. This CDR3 is 14 amino acids long. The CDR3 region has the DNA TGTGCCAGCACTAGAGGGCCCGGGTCCGGGGAGCTGTTTTTT. Translating it yields CASTRGPGSGELFF.

The chain employs TRBV30 and TRBJ1-4; D call uncertain. Deletions cut 5 bases from V and 5 bases from J, with 18 bases between. The CDR3 spans 15 residues. From germline, CDR1 is GTSNPN and CDR2 SVGIG (reference sequence). The CDR3 nucleotides are TGTGCCTGGTCCACCCCGACGCCAAGAAATGAAAAACTGTTTTTT. Translation: CAWSTPTPRNEKLFF.

This clone was counted only a few times. V is TRBV29-1 and J is TRBJ2-4; D gene uncertain. V was shortened by 3 bases and J by 0 bases, with 6 bases between the two germline ends. This CDR3 is 13 amino acids long. Germline CDR1 is SQVTM and CDR2 is ANQGSEA. The CDR3 DNA sequence: TGCAGCGTTGAGGTGGCAGCCAAAAACATTCAGTACTTC. It is translated as CSVEVAAKNIQYF.

V and J are TRBV15 and TRBJ2-7; D is possibly TRBD1 or TRBD2 (5 bases each). This CDR3 has 11 residues. The V end lost 3 bases, the J end lost 5 bases, and 5 bases lay between the germline ends. Germline V CDR1 and CDR2: LNHNV, YYDKDF (reference sequence). Here the CDR3 DNA reads TGTGCCACCAGCAGGGGGGACGAGCAGTACTTC. It specifies CATSRGDEQYF.

The J gene is TRBJ1-1, the V gene TRBV29-1; D may be TRBD1 (6 bases). V lost 0 bases and J lost 10, with 15 bases in between. The CDR3 length is 13 residues. The germline V gene encodes CDR1 SQVTM and CDR2 ANQGSEA. This chain's CDR3 is CSVEDLQGLRAFF. The CDR3 DNA is TGCAGCGTTGAAGATCTTCAGGGGTTGCGAGCTTTCTTT.